What follows is one TCR beta chain and its context. Antigen unknown. This entry belongs to a study of cytomegalovirus exposure and HLA in healthy donors. Study-wide findings and caveats: According to an earlier analysis, most TCR beta V segments yielded productive rearrangements about 90% or about 30% of the time.

13 Jbeta primers and 60 Vbeta primers were used for the PCR. The protocol was immunoSEQ multiplex PCR, while the TCRdb copy is restricted to in-frame clones and leaves out a portion. The table records about 190,000 clones, around 77% of them present only once. V gave up 6 bases and J gave up 4 bases, with 9 bases separating them. CDR1 and CDR2 from the germline V gene are DFQATT and SNEGSKA (reference sequence). The CDR3 runs to 11 residues. The receptor was derived from a woman aged 18-30 years in good health and CMV-seronegative. The V and J genes are TRBV20-1 and TRBJ1-2; maybe TRBD1 (5 bases). Sequenced sample: PBMCs. CDR3 DNA: TGCAGTGCGCCCCAGGGCTATGGCTACACCTTC. Protein: CSAPQGYGYTF.